Below are 12 T cell receptor beta chains sequenced from a single sample in a study of shared clonotypes between healthy human individuals. Naive CD8 populations comprised CD45RO-negative cells positively selected for CCR7, excluding terminally differentiated effector memory CD45RA+ cells. The data were produced by immunoSEQ multiplex PCR, yet TCRdb's version contains in-frame clones alone and is incomplete. The profile shows about 2 million clones, about 95% of them singletons. The specimen was naive CD8+ T cells sorted from blood. These receptors were taken from a man between 18 and 35 years old in good health.

The V call is TRBV7-9, the J call TRBJ2-7, with D unresolved. Germline V gene lookup returns CDR1 SEHNR and CDR2 FQNEAQ (reference sequence). Deletions cut 6 bases from V and 0 bases from J, with 15 bases between. The CDR3 runs 15 residues. CDR3 nucleotides: TGTGCCAGCAGTGGCAGAGACGCCACCTCCTACGAGCAGTACTTC. Translating it yields CASSGRDATSYEQYF.

This clone has only a few counts. This rearrangement joins TRBV10-3 to TRBJ1-2; tentative D call: TRBD1 (5 bases). Trimming took 7 bases from V and 2 from J, leaving 11 bases between them. Germline lookup yields CDR1 ENHRY and CDR2 SYGVKD. The CDR3 runs 13 residues. The chain's CDR3 is CAITEGRNYGYTF. The CDR3, as DNA: TGTGCCATCACCGAGGGACGGAACTATGGCTACACCTTC.

The V and J genes are TRBV4-1 and TRBJ2-1; D might be TRBD1 or TRBD2, each matching 5 bases. The CDR3 covers 14 residues. Trimming cost V 6 bases and J 3 bases, with 12 bases left between them. CDR1 and CDR2 from the germline V gene are MGHRA and YSYEKL. CDR3 bases: TGCGCCAGCAGTACGGGACCTTACTACAATGAGCAGTTCTTC. Protein product: CASSTGPYYNEQFF.

This chain uses TRBV6-5 with TRBJ2-2; either TRBD1 or TRBD2 may supply D (5 bases each). The CDR3 runs to 12 residues. The germline gives CDR1 MNHEY, CDR2 SVGAGI. Trimming stripped 3 bases from V and 8 bases from J, with 7 bases between. The CDR3 region is CASSYEGGELFF. The CDR3 DNA reads as TGTGCCAGCAGTTATGAGGGGGGGGAGCTGTTTTTT.

The chain has TRBV14 and TRBJ2-7, with 8 bases matching TRBD2. V lost 4 bases and J lost 3; bases outside the gene matches: 5. There are 14 residues in the CDR3. Germline CDR1 SGHDN, CDR2 FVKESK. In DNA, the CDR3 is TGTGCCAGCAGCCCACTAGCGGATTTCTACGAGCAGTACTTC. It specifies CASSPLADFYEQYF.

The genes are TRBV29-1 and TRBJ2-7; unclear D gene. The CDR3 has 13 residues. Per germline, CDR1 SQVTM and CDR2 ANQGSEA. V lost 0 bases, J lost 4 bases, and 10 bases lay in between. The DNA for the CDR3 is TGCAGCGTTGAAGATCTCCTGGGTTACGAGCAGTACTTC. This gives the protein CSVEDLLGYEQYF.

The chain uses TRBV9 and TRBJ2-3; 11 bases are shared with TRBD2. CDR1 SGDLS and CDR2 YYNGEE come from the germline V gene. CDR3 length equals 16 residues. The ends lost 2 bases at V and 6 bases at J; junction bases unmatched: 8. The CDR3 DNA reads as TGTGCCAGCAGCGTTTTTCTAGCGGGAGGACCTGATACGCAGTATTTT. Protein sequence: CASSVFLAGGPDTQYF. Using reference TRBV9 and TRBJ2-3 for the parts outside the CDR3, the full variable domain is DSGVTQTPKHLITATGQRVTLRCSPRSGDLSVYWYQQSLDQGLQFLIQYYNGEERAKGNILERFSAQQFPDLHSELNLSSLELGDSALYFCASSVFLAGGPDTQYFGPGTRLTVL.

A few counts support this clone. The CDR3 region is CASSLLGQGEQYF. The CDR3, as DNA: TGTGCCAGCAGTTTACTAGGACAGGGGGAGCAGTACTTC. The chain carries TRBV28 and TRBJ2-7; 9 bases are a match to TRBD1. V shed 2 bases, J shed 7 bases, and the junction held 3 bases outside the gene matches. Germline V CDR1 and CDR2: MDHEN, SYDVKM. The CDR3 covers 13 residues. Combining the CDR3 with reference TRBV28 and TRBJ2-7 gives the whole variable domain DVKVTQSSRYLVKRTGEKVFLECVQDMDHENMFWYRQDPGLGLRLIYFSYDVKMKEKGDIPEGYSVSREKKERFSLILESASTNQTSMYLCASSLLGQGEQYFGPGTRLTVT.

The genes are TRBV13 and TRBJ2-7; TRBD1 is a possible D gene (6 bases). The germline gives CDR1 PRHDT, CDR2 FYEKMQ (reference sequence). The CDR3 contains 14 residues. V was shortened by 4 bases and J by 0 bases, with 10 bases between the two germline ends. The CDR3 protein is CASSSWTDSYEQYF. Written as DNA, the CDR3 is TGTGCCAGCAGCTCCTGGACAGACTCCTACGAGCAGTACTTC.

In the case of this clone: This sample also contains other DNA sequences that code for the same CDR3. The genes are TRBV6-5 and TRBJ2-7, with 7 bases fitting TRBD1. The CDR3 totals 11 residues. The germline gives CDR1 MNHEY, CDR2 SVGAGI. Germline trimming cut 7 bases from V and 3 bases from J; bases unmatched to any gene: 0. CDR3: CASTGGYEQYF. CDR3 nucleotide sequence: TGTGCCAGCACAGGGGGCTACGAGCAGTACTTC.

The chain combines TRBV28 with TRBJ2-7, with TRBD2 matching over 10 bases. Per germline, CDR1 MDHEN and CDR2 SYDVKM. The ends lost 3 bases at V and 2 bases at J; junction bases unmatched: 7. The CDR3 is made up of 16 amino acids. The DNA for the CDR3 is TGTGCCAGCAGTTTCCCGAGTAGCGGGGGGCCCTACGAGCAGTACTTC. Amino acid sequence: CASSFPSSGGPYEQYF. The variable domain in full, completed from reference TRBV28 and TRBJ2-7, reads DVKVTQSSRYLVKRTGEKVFLECVQDMDHENMFWYRQDPGLGLRLIYFSYDVKMKEKGDIPEGYSVSREKKERFSLILESASTNQTSMYLCASSFPSSGGPYEQYFGPGTRLTVT.

The gene calls are TRBV9 and TRBJ2-5, with 9 bases fitting TRBD2. There are 16 residues in the CDR3. Germline lookup yields CDR1 SGDLS and CDR2 YYNGEE. V lost 2 bases, J lost 4 bases, and 9 bases stayed unmatched. This CDR3 is CASSVSGGLGRETQYF. The DNA of the CDR3 is TGTGCCAGCAGCGTGAGCGGGGGGTTGGGGAGAGAGACCCAGTACTTC.